Following are 13 T cell receptor beta chains from one sample sequenced in a study of Ad26.COV2.S vaccination and SARS-CoV-2 variants. Only in-frame clones appear in the TCRdb table, and some are missing; sequencing was by immunoSEQ multiplex PCR. Of roughly 300,000 clones listed, about 88% are singletons. As to treatment: 19 received Ad26.COV2.S at low or high dose, single or two shots; about 5 received placebo; per-sample allocation not given. On day 63 after the first injection, vaccine and placebo recipients gave samples. Sequenced material: peripheral blood, taken in a trial of Ad26.COV2.S vaccine versus placebo. The receptor source for this set is a person between 18 and 59 years old who received the Ad26.COV2.S COVID-19 vaccine or a placebo.

The sample holds a few counts of this clone. The chain couples TRBV19 to TRBJ2-1; tentatively, D is TRBD2 (5 bases). Germline CDR1 reads LNHDA; CDR2 reads SQIVND (reference sequence). The CDR3 contains 13 residues. Trimming shortened V by 5 bases and J by 8 bases, and 13 bases separated the two germline ends. In DNA, the CDR3 is TGTGCCAGTAGTGCGGCTAGCCTGGATGAGCAGTTCTTC. Its translation: CASSAASLDEQFF.

The chain joins TRBV18 to TRBJ2-2; D call uncertain. CDR1 is KGHSH, CDR2 LQKENI, per germline. The CDR3 is made up of 13 amino acids. V lost 2 bases and J lost 9, with 10 bases in between. CDR3 DNA: TGTGCCAGCTCACCAACGGAGAGGAGGGAGCTGTTTTTT. As protein: CASSPTERRELFF.

The V and J genes are TRBV7-3 and TRBJ2-2; possibly TRBD2 for D (6 bases). The CDR3 runs to 16 residues. Per germline, CDR1 SGHTA and CDR2 FQGTGA. V dropped 5 bases and J dropped 7 bases, with 20 bases sitting between them. This CDR3 is CASSRSGGNSIGELFF. Here the CDR3 DNA reads TGTGCCAGCAGCCGGTCGGGCGGGAATTCTATCGGGGAGCTGTTTTTT.

The chain recombines TRBV7-9 with TRBJ1-4; 7 nucleotides match TRBD1. Germline V lookup: CDR1 SEHNR, CDR2 FQNEAQ (reference sequence). This CDR3 is 15 amino acids long. Trimming removed 5 bases from V and 2 bases from J; junction bases left unmatched: 5. This CDR3 reads CASSVPGQTNEKLFF. The CDR3 coding sequence is TGTGCCAGCAGCGTACCGGGACAGACTAATGAAAAACTGTTTTTT.

This rearrangement joins TRBV5-5 to TRBJ2-2; TRBD2 is a possible D gene (6 bases). The CDR3 is made up of 13 amino acids. The germline V and J ends were trimmed by 3 bases and 7 bases, with 10 bases remaining between them. CDR1 is SGHKS and CDR2 is YYEKEE in the germline V gene (reference sequence). The CDR3 coding sequence is TGTGCCAGCAGCTGGGGGACTGGCGGGGAGCTGTTTTTT. Protein product: CASSWGTGGELFF.

This clone was recorded once. The chain links TRBV7-6 to TRBJ2-2; D call uncertain. The CDR3 has 15 residues. Germline V gene sequence: CDR1 SGHVS, CDR2 FNYEAQ. V was pared by 5 bases and J by 4 bases, with 14 bases between. As DNA, the CDR3 is TGTGCCAGCAGCCTCCCCAGGCTGGGCACCGGGGAGCTGTTTTTT. Amino acid sequence: CASSLPRLGTGELFF.

This clone was recorded once. CDR3: CASSAPTQGRPSAGYTF. The DNA of the CDR3 is TGTGCCAGCAGCGCACCAACTCAGGGGAGACCTTCCGCTGGCTACACCTTC. V and J are TRBV9 and TRBJ1-2; weak D call: TRBD1 (6 bases). The germline V gene encodes CDR1 SGDLS and CDR2 YYNGEE. V was pared by 3 bases and J by 7 bases, with 25 bases between. The CDR3 length is 17 residues.

The chain couples TRBV28 to TRBJ2-7, with D unresolved. Per the germline V gene, CDR1 is MDHEN and CDR2 is SYDVKM. This CDR3 comprises 11 residues. The V and J ends lost 8 bases and 2 bases respectively, with 7 bases between them. CDR3 loop: CASGVAYEQYF. As DNA, the CDR3 is TGTGCCAGCGGGGTAGCCTACGAGCAGTACTTC.

The chain links TRBV5-6 to TRBJ2-1; D not certain. CDR1 is SGHDT and CDR2 is YYEEEE in the germline V gene. This CDR3 is built from 11 residues. The V gene lost 2 bases and the J gene lost 9 bases, with 6 bases spanning the gap. The CDR3, as DNA: TGTGCCAGCAGCTTATCGCTTGAGCAGTTCTTC. It translates to CASSLSLEQFF.

This clone has just one count. The chain links TRBV7-3 to TRBJ2-2; D uncertain. The germline gives CDR1 SGHTA, CDR2 FQGTGA. The CDR3 is made up of 14 amino acids. Trimming removed 5 bases at V and 6 bases at J, with 13 bases between. The CDR3, as DNA: TGTGCCAGCAGCCAAAGGGTGCTTGCCGGGGAGCTGTTTTTT. It codes for CASSQRVLAGELFF.

J is TRBJ1-5 and V is TRBV4-2; 8 positions agree with TRBD1. Trimming removed 2 bases from V and 0 bases from J; junction bases left unmatched: 6. Germline CDR1 is LGHNA and CDR2 is YNFKEQ. The CDR3 sequence is 17 residues long. CDR3 sequence: CASSQSDRGGSNQPQHF. The CDR3 nucleotides read TGTGCCAGCAGCCAATCTGACAGGGGCGGTAGCAATCAGCCCCAGCATTTT.

V gene TRBV12-3 or TRBV12-4 combines with J gene TRBJ1-1; D may be TRBD1 (5 bases). V lost 2 bases, J lost 3 bases, and 7 bases lay in between. The CDR3 runs to 13 residues. The CDR3, as DNA: TGTGCCAGCAGTTTACGGGGGGACACTGAAGCTTTCTTT. It encodes CASSLRGDTEAFF.

The chain recombines TRBV28 with TRBJ1-5; TRBD1 agrees at 7 bases. The V and J ends lost 2 bases and 1 base, in that order; junction bases with no gene match: 5. The CDR3 runs 16 residues. Germline V gives CDR1 MDHEN, CDR2 SYDVKM. Written as DNA, the CDR3 is TGTGCCAGCAGTTTACTGGGCAGGGGGAGCAATCAGCCCCAGCATTTT. Translated: CASSLLGRGSNQPQHF.